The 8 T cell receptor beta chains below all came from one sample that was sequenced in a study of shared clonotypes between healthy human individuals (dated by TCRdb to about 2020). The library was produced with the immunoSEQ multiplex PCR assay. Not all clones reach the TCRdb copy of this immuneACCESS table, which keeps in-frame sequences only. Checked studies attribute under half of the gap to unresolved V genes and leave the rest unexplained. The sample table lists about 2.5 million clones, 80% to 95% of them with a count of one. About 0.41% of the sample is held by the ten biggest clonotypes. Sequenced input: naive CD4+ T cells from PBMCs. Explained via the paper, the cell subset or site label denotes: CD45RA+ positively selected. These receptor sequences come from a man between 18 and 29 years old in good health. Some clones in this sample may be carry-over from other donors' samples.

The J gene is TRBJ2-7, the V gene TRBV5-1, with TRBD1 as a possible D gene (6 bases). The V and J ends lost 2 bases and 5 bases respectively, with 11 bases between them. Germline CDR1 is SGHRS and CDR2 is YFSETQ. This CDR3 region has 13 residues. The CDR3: CASSFGRGDEQYF. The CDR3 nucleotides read TGCGCCAGCAGCTTCGGCAGGGGTGACGAGCAGTACTTC.

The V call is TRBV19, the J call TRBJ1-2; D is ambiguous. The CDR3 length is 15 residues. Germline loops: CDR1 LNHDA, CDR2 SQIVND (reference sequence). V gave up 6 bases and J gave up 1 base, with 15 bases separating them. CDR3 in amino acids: CASSPRGLLNYGYTF. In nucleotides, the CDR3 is TGTGCCAGTAGCCCTCGAGGCCTCCTTAACTATGGCTACACCTTC. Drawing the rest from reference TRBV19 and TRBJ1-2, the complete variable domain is DGGITQSPKYLFRKEGQNVTLSCEQNLNHDAMYWYRQDPGQGLRLIYYSQIVNDFQKGDIAEGYSVSREKKESFPLTVTSAQKNPTAFYLCASSPRGLLNYGYTFGSGTRLTVV.

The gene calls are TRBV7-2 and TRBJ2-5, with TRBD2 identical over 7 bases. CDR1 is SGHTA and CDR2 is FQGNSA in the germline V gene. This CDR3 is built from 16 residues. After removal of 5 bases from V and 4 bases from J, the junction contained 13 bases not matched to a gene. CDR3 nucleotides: TGTGCCAGCAGCCTCCGCGGGGCGGGAGATGGAGAGACCCAGTACTTC. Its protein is CASSLRGAGDGETQYF.

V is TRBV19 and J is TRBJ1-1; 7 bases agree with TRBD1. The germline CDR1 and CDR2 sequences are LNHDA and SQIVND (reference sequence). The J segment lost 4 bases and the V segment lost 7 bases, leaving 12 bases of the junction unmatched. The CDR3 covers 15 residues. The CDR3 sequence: CASTAQDHRGTEAFF. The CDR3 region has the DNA TGTGCCAGTACGGCCCAAGACCACAGGGGCACTGAAGCTTTCTTT.

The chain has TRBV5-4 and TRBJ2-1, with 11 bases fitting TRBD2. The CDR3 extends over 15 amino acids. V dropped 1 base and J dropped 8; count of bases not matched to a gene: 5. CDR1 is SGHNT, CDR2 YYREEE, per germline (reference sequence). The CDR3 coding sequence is TGTGCCAGCAGCTTGTCCCTAGCGGGAGGCGATGAGCAGTTCTTC. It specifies CASSLSLAGGDEQFF.

The DNA of the CDR3 is TGCAGCGTTGGCTGGAACTATGGCTACACCTTC. This translates into CSVGWNYGYTF. The chain has TRBV29-1 and TRBJ1-2; D remains unclear. Trimming left V 4 bases short and J 2 bases short, with 5 bases between. CDR1 is SQVTM and CDR2 is ANQGSEA in the germline V gene. This CDR3 is 11 amino acids long.

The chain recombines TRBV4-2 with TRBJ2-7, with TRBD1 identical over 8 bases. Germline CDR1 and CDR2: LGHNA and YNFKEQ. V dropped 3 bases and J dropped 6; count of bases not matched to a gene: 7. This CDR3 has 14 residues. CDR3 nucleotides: TGTGCCAGCAGCCACGGGAGACAGGGGTCCGAGCAGTACTTC. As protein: CASSHGRQGSEQYF.

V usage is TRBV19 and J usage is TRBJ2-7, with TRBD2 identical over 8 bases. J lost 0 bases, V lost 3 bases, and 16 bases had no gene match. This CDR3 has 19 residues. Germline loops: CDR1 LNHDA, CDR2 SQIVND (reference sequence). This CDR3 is CASSISQAGADLSSYEQYF. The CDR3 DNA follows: TGTGCCAGTAGTATCTCGCAAGCGGGAGCCGACTTAAGCTCCTACGAGCAGTACTTC.